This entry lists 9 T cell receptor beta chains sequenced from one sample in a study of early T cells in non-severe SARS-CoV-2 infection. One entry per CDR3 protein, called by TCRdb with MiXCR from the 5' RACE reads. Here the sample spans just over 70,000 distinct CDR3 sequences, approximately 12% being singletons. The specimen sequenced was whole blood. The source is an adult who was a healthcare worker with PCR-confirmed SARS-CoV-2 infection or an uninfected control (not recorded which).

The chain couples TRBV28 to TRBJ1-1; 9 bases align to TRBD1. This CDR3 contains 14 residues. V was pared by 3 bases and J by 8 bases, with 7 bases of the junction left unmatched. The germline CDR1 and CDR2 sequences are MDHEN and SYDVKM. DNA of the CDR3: TGTGCCAGCAGTTTCCCAAACAGGGGGCAAGAAGCTTTCTTT. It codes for CASSFPNRGQEAFF. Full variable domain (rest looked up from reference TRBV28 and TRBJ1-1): DVKVTQSSRYLVKRTGEKVFLECVQDMDHENMFWYRQDPGLGLRLIYFSYDVKMKEKGDIPEGYSVSREKKERFSLILESASTNQTSMYLCASSFPNRGQEAFFGQGTRLTVV.

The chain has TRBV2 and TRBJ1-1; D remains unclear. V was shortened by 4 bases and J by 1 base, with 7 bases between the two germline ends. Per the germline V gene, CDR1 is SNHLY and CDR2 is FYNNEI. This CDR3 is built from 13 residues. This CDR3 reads CASSGDPNTEAFF. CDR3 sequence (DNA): TGTGCCAGCAGTGGAGACCCGAACACTGAAGCTTTCTTT.

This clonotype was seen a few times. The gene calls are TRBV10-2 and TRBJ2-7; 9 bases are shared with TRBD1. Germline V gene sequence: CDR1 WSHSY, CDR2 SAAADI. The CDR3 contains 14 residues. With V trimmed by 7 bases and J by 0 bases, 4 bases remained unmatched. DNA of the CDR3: TGCGCCAGCAAAGGGACAGGGAACTCCTACGAGCAGTACTTC. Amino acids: CASKGTGNSYEQYF.

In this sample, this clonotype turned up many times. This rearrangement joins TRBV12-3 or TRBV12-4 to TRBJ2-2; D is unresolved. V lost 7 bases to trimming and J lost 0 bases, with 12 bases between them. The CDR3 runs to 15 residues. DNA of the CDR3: TGTGCCAGCACCCTGCAGATCGCGAACACCGGGGAGCTGTTTTTT. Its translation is CASTLQIANTGELFF.

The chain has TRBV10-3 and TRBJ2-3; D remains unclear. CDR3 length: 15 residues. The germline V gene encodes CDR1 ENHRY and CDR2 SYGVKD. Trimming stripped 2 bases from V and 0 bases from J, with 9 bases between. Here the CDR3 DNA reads TGTGCCATCAGTGAGACCCAGGCGAGCACAGATACGCAGTATTTT. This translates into CAISETQASTDTQYF.

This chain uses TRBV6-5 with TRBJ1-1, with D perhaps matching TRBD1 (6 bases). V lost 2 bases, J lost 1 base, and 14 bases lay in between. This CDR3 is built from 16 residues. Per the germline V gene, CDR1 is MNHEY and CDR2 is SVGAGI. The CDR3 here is CASSYTSAQGNTEAFF. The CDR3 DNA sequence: TGTGCCAGCAGTTACACGTCTGCACAGGGGAACACTGAAGCTTTCTTT.

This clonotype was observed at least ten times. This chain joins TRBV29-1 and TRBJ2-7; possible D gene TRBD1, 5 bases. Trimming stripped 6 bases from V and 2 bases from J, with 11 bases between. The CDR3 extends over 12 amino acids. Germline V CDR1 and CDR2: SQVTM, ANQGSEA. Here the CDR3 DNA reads TGCAGCGTGTCTACAGGACCCTACGAGCAGTACTTC. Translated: CSVSTGPYEQYF.

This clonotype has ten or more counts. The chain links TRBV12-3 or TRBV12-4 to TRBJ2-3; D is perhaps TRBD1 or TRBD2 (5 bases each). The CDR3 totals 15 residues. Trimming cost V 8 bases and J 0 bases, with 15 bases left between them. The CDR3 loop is CASGPPGPSTDTQYF. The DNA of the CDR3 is TGTGCCAGCGGGCCTCCGGGACCAAGCACAGATACGCAGTATTTT.

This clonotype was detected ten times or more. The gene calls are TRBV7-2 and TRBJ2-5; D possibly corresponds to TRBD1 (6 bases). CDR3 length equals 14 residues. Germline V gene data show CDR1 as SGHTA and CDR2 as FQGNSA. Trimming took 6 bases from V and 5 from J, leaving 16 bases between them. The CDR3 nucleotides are TGTGCCAGCAGGCATACAGGGAGAGGGGAGACCCAGTACTTC. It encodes CASRHTGRGETQYF. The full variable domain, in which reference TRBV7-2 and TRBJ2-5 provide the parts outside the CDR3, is GAGVSQSPSNKVTEKGKDVELRCDPISGHTALYWYRQSLGQGLEFLIYFQGNSAPDKSGLPSDRFSAERTGGSVSTLTIQRTQQEDSAVYLCASRHTGRGETQYFGPGTRLLVL.